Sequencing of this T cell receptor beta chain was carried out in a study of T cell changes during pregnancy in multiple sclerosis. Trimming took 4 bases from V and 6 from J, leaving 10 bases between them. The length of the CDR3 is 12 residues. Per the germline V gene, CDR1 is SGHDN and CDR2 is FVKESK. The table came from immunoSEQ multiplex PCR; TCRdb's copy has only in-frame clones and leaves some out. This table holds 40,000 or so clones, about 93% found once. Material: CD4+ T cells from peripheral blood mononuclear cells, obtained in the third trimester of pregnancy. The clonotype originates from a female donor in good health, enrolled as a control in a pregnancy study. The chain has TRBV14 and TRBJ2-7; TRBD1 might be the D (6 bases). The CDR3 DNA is TGTGCCAGCAGCCGTACAGGGATCGAGCAGTACTTC. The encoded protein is CASSRTGIEQYF.